A selection of T cell receptor beta chains follows, all from one sample in a study of CD8+ T cells in alopecia areata. Clones were sequenced by immunoSEQ multiplex PCR, and TCRdb holds only the in-frame ones, with some missing. This table has some 150,000 clones, less than 65% appearing once. The sample consisted of CD8+ T cells sorted from blood, taken at week 0. The receptors shown here come from a human donor with alopecia areata. The CDR3 runs from the conserved cysteine through the conserved F or W. A D gene is named only where the DNA matches it firmly. Clone size is shown for a subset of rows, as once, few, many or a class of expanded clone.

v_gene	d_gene	abundance	j_gene	CDR3aa	CDR3nt
TRBV7-6	TRBD1	few	TRBJ1-6	CASSLALGGGSPLHF	TGTGCCAGCAGCTTAGCCCTAGGGGGCGGCTCACCCCTCCACTTT
TRBV10-3	TRBD1	NA	TRBJ2-7	CAISEQAWDRGLEQYF	TGTGCCATCAGTGAGCAGGCGTGGGACAGGGGCCTCGAGCAGTACTTC
TRBV27	TRBD1	NA	TRBJ1-4	CASSPQGAWSEKLFF	TGTGCCAGCAGTCCCCAGGGGGCGTGGAGTGAAAAACTGTTTTTT
TRBV30	NA	NA	TRBJ2-7	CAWSVGAGTYEQYF	TGTGCCTGGAGTGTAGGGGCGGGTACCTACGAGCAGTACTTC
TRBV2	TRBD2	NA	TRBJ2-7	CASSPTSGGGHEQYF	TGTGCCAGCAGTCCGACTAGCGGGGGGGGCCACGAGCAGTACTTC
TRBV30	NA	once	TRBJ1-1	CAWSEQSNTEAFF	TGTGCCTGGAGTGAACAGTCGAACACTGAAGCTTTCTTT
TRBV9	NA	NA	TRBJ2-7	CASSVVPGTSEQYF	TGTGCCAGCAGCGTAGTTCCGGGAACCTCCGAGCAGTACTTC
TRBV13	NA	NA	TRBJ2-6	CASSGLPADSGANVLTF	TGTGCCAGCAGCGGCCTCCCTGCAGACTCTGGGGCCAACGTCCTGACTTTC
TRBV19	NA	NA	TRBJ2-2	CATLDRSTGELFF	TGTGCCACTCTAGACAGGTCCACCGGGGAGCTGTTTTTT
TRBV27	NA	few	TRBJ1-2	CASSLGGRNYGYTF	TGTGCCAGCAGTTTAGGGGGCAGAAACTATGGCTACACCTTC
TRBV7-6	NA	NA	TRBJ1-2	CASSHGATYGYTF	TGTGCCAGCAGCCACGGGGCGACCTATGGCTACACCTTC
TRBV29-1	NA	NA	TRBJ1-2	CSVGDRRGYTF	TGCAGCGTTGGAGACAGGCGTGGCTACACCTTC
TRBV2	TRBD2	NA	TRBJ2-1	CASRPTSEYNEQFF	TGTGCCAGCAGACCTACTAGCGAATACAATGAGCAGTTCTTC
TRBV29-1	NA	few	TRBJ2-7	CSVVVTTAYEQYF	TGCAGCGTTGTTGTGACTACGGCCTACGAGCAGTACTTC
TRBV27	NA	NA	TRBJ1-1	CASSVTVNTEAFF	TGTGCCAGCAGTGTGACCGTAAACACTGAAGCTTTCTTT
TRBV2	NA	few	TRBJ2-6	CASSERVGSGANVLTF	TGTGCCAGCAGTGAAAGGGTGGGCTCTGGGGCCAACGTCCTGACTTTC
TRBV30	NA	few	TRBJ2-2	CAWSAGRGTGELFF	TGTGCCTGGAGTGCGGGGAGAGGGACCGGGGAGCTGTTTTTT
TRBV27	NA	once	TRBJ2-2	CASSLNGIGELFF	TGTGCCAGCAGTTTAAACGGGATCGGGGAGCTGTTTTTT
TRBV5-1	NA	NA	TRBJ2-7	CASSVDTDRTYEQYF	TGCGCCAGCAGCGTGGACACCGACCGAACCTACGAGCAGTACTTC
TRBV5-1	TRBD1	NA	TRBJ2-7	CASSLTGSDEQYF	TGCGCCAGCAGCCTGACAGGGTCGGACGAGCAGTACTTC
TRBV4-1	TRBD1	NA	TRBJ2-7	CASSPNRGSYEQYF	TGCGCCAGCAGCCCGAACAGGGGCTCCTACGAGCAGTACTTC
TRBV6-5	NA	NA	TRBJ2-2	CASGIRGIGGELFF	TGTGCCAGCGGGATCAGGGGTATCGGCGGGGAGCTGTTTTTT
TRBV30	NA	NA	TRBJ2-3	CAWSSFFGADTQYF	TGTGCCTGGAGTTCTTTTTTTGGGGCAGATACGCAGTATTTT
TRBV30	TRBD2	NA	TRBJ2-7	CACTKASGGYEQYF	TGTGCCTGCACCAAGGCTAGCGGAGGGTACGAGCAGTACTTC
TRBV2	NA	NA	TRBJ2-3	CASSEGRSGTDTQYF	TGTGCCAGCAGTGAAGGTCGTTCGGGAACAGATACGCAGTATTTT
TRBV30	NA	NA	TRBJ2-7	CAWRAGNTYSYEQYF	TGTGCCTGGAGAGCAGGGAACACTTACTCCTACGAGCAGTACTTC
TRBV27	NA	NA	TRBJ2-3	CASSLVRVTVPQYF	TGTGCCAGCAGTTTAGTCAGGGTTACGGTTCCGCAGTATTTT
TRBV14	TRBD1	NA	TRBJ2-5	CASSQRTGDPETQYF	TGTGCCAGCAGCCAGCGGACAGGGGATCCAGAGACCCAGTACTTC
TRBV13	NA	NA	TRBJ2-2	CASSLNTGELFF	TGTGCCAGCAGCTTAAACACCGGGGAGCTGTTTTTT
TRBV29-1	TRBD2	few	TRBJ2-1	CSAKGGSNEQFF	TGCAGCGCCAAGGGAGGGTCCAATGAGCAGTTCTTC
TRBV30	NA	NA	TRBJ2-2	CAWEAGTVRTGELFF	TGTGCCTGGGAAGCCGGGACCGTAAGGACCGGGGAGCTGTTTTTT
TRBV15	TRBD2	NA	TRBJ2-3	CATSGLAGGRDTQYF	TGTGCCACCAGCGGACTAGCGGGGGGCCGGGATACGCAGTATTTT
TRBV7-8	TRBD2	NA	TRBJ2-2	CASSRLAGGNGELFF	TGTGCCAGCAGCCGACTAGCGGGGGGAAACGGGGAGCTGTTTTTT
TRBV6-5	TRBD2	NA	TRBJ2-1	CASSYSSRGGLHEQFF	TGTGCCAGCAGTTACTCGTCCCGGGGGGGCCTCCATGAGCAGTTCTTC
TRBV30	NA	NA	TRBJ2-7	CAWTSKGEQYF	TGTGCCTGGACGTCCAAGGGAGAGCAGTACTTC
TRBV30	NA	few	TRBJ2-7	CAWSVKNEQYF	TGTGCCTGGAGTGTAAAAAACGAGCAGTACTTC
TRBV29-1	NA	NA	TRBJ1-1	CSVLRGPEAFF	TGCAGCGTCCTCAGGGGCCCTGAAGCTTTCTTT
TRBV10-3	NA	medium-sized	TRBJ2-5	CAISENGRFGETQYF	TGTGCCATCAGTGAAAACGGGCGATTTGGGGAGACCCAGTACTTC
TRBV25-1	TRBD1	few	TRBJ2-7	CASSVRGSHEQYF	TGTGCCAGCAGTGTCAGGGGGAGCCACGAGCAGTACTTC
TRBV29-1	NA	NA	TRBJ1-2	CSVEQGGYYGYTF	TGCAGCGTCGAACAGGGAGGTTACTATGGCTACACCTTC
TRBV11-2	TRBD1	NA	TRBJ2-1	CASSSTGPLTKNEQFF	TGTGCCAGCAGCTCGACAGGGCCGCTAACTAAAAATGAGCAGTTCTTC
TRBV29-1	NA	NA	TRBJ2-7	CSVPGLLGYEQYF	TGCAGCGTGCCGGGCCTCCTGGGCTACGAGCAGTACTTC
TRBV4-3	NA	NA	TRBJ2-7	CASSQDRDSYEQYF	TGCGCCAGCAGCCAAGATCGGGATTCCTACGAGCAGTACTTC
TRBV25-1	NA	NA	TRBJ1-2	CASKVADGYTF	TGTGCCAGCAAGGTGGCGGATGGCTACACCTTC